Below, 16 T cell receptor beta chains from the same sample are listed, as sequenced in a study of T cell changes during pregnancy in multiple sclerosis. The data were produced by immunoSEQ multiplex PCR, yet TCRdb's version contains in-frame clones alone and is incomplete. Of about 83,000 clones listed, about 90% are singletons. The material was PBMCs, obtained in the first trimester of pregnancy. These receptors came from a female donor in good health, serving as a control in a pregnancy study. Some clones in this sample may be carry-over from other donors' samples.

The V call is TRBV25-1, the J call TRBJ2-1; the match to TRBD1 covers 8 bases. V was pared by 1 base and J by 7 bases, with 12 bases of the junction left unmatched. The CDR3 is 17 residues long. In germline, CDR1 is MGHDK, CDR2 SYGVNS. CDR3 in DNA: TGTGCCAGCAGTGAATCCCTGAGAGGGACAGGAAGGAATGAGCAGTTCTTC. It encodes CASSESLRGTGRNEQFF.

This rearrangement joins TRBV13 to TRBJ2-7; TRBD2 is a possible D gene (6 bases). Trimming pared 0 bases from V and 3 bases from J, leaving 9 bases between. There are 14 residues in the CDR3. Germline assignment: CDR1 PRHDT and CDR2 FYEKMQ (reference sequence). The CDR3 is CASSLGASVYEQYF. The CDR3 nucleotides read TGTGCCAGCAGCTTAGGTGCTAGCGTCTACGAGCAGTACTTC.

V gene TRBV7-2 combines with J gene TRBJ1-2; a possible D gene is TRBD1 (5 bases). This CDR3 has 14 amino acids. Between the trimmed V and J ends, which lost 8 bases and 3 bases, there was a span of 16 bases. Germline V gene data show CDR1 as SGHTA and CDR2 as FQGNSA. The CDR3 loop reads CASGSPWGDYGYTF. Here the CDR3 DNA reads TGTGCCAGCGGATCCCCCTGGGGGGACTATGGCTACACCTTC.

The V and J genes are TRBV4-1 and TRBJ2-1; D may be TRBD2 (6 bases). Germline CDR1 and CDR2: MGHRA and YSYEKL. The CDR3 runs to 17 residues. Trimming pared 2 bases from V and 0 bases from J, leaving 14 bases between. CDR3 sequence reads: CASSQRTGALSYNEQFF. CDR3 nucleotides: TGCGCCAGCAGCCAACGGACGGGAGCCCTCTCCTACAATGAGCAGTTCTTC.

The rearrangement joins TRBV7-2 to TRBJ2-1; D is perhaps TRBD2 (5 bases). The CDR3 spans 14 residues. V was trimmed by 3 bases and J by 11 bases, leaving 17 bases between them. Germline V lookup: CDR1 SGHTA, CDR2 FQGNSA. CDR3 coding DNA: TGTGCCAGCAGCTTGGTACTAGGGAGTTCCAAGCAGTTCTTC. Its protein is CASSLVLGSSKQFF.

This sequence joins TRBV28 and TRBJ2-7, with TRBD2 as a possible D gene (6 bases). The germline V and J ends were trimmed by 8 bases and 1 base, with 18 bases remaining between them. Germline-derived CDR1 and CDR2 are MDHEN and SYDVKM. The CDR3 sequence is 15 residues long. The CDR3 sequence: CASGHDGTESYEQYF. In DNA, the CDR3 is TGTGCCAGCGGCCACGACGGGACTGAATCCTACGAGCAGTACTTC.

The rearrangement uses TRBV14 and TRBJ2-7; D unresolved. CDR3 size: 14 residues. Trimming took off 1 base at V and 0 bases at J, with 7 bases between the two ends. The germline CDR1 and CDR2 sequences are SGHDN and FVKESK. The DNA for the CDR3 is TGTGCCAGCAGCCAAGTTGTCGGCTCCTACGAGCAGTACTTC. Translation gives CASSQVVGSYEQYF.

The chain's CDR3 is CASSYARRSPHEQYF. In DNA, the CDR3 is TGTGCCAGCAGCTACGCCCGGCGGAGCCCTCACGAGCAGTACTTC. J is TRBJ2-7 and V is TRBV5-8; D gene ambiguous. The CDR3 is 15 residues long. V was clipped by 3 bases and J by 5 bases, with 18 bases between them. Germline CDR1 is SGHTS and CDR2 is YDEGEE.

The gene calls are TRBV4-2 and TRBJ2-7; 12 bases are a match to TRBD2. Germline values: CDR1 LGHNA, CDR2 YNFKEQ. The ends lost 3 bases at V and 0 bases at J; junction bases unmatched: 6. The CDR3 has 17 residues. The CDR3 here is CASSQRLAGAPSYEQYF. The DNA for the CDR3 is TGTGCCAGCAGCCAGAGACTAGCGGGGGCTCCCTCCTACGAGCAGTACTTC.

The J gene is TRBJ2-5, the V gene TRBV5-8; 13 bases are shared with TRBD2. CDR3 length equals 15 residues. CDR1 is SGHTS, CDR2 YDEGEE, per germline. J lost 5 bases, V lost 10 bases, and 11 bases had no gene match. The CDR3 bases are TGTGCCGAAAGGACTAGCGGGAGTCGGTTTGAGACCCAGTACTTC. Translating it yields CAERTSGSRFETQYF.

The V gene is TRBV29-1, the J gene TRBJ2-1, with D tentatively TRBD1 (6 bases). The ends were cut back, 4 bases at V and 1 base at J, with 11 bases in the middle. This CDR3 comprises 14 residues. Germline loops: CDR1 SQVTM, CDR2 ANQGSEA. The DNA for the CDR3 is TGCAGCGTTGCGAAGACAGGTTCCTACAATGAGCAGTTCTTC. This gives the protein CSVAKTGSYNEQFF.

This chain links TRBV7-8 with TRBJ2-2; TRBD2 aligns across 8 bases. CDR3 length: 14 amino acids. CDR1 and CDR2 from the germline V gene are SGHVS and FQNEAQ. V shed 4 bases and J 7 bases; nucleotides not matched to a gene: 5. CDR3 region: CASSSREGLGELFF. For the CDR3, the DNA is TGTGCCAGCAGCTCACGGGAGGGTCTCGGGGAGCTGTTTTTT.

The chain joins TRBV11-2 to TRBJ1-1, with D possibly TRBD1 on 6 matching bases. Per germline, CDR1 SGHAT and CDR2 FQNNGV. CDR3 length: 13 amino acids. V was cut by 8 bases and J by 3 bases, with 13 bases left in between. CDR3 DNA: TGTGCCAGCGAGCCCGGGGGGCACACTGAAGCTTTCTTT. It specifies CASEPGGHTEAFF.

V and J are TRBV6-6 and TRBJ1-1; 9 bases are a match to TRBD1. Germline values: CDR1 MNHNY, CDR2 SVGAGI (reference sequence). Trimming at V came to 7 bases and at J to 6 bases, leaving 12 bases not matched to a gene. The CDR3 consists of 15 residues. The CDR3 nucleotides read TGTGCCAGCACCGCCGGAACAGGGGGCGCATCTGAAGCTTTCTTT. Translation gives CASTAGTGGASEAFF.

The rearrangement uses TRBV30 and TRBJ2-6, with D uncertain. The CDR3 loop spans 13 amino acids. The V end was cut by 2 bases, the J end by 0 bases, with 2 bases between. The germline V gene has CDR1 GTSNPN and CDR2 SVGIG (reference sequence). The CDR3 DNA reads TGTGCCTGGAGTTACTCTGGGGCCAACGTCCTGACTTTC. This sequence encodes CAWSYSGANVLTF.

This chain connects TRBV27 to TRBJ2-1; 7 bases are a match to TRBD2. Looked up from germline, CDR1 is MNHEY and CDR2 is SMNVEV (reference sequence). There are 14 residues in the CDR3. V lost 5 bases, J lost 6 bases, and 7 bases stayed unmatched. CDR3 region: CASSAPGTINEQFF. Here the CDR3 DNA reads TGTGCCAGCAGTGCCCCCGGGACTATCAATGAGCAGTTCTTC.